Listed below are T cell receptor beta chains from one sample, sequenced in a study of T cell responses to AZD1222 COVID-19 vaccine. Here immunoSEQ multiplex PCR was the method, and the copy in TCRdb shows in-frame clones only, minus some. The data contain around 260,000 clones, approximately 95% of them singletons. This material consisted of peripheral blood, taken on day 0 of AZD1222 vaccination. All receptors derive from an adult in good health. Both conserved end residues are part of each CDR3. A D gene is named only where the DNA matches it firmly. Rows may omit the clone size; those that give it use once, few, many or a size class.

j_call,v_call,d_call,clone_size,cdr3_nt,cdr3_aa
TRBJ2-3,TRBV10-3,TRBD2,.,TGTGCCATCAGCGCTGGGGCTAGCGGGGGCCTCACAGATACGCAGTATTTT,CAISAGASGGLTDTQYF
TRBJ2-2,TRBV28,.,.,TGTGCCAGCAGGGGAACAGAGCTTTGGGAGCTGTTTTTT,CASRGTELWELFF
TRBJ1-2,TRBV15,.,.,TGTGCCACCAGCAGAGAAGGGTATGGGGGCTACACCTTC,CATSREGYGGYTF
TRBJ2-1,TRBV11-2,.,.,TGTGCCAGCAGCCCCGAGTGGGGGAGCTCGAATGAGCAGTTCTTC,CASSPEWGSSNEQFF
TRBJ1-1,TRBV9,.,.,TGTGCCAGCAGCCTAACAGGGCTCACTGAAGCTTTCTTT,CASSLTGLTEAFF
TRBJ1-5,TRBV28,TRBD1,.,TGTGCCAGCAGAAAATCAGGGGGGTTTCAGCCCCAGCATTTT,CASRKSGGFQPQHF
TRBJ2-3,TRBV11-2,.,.,TGTGCCAGCAGCTTCCTAAGGGGTGGCACAGATACGCAGTATTTT,CASSFLRGGTDTQYF
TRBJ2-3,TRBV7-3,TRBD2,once,TGTGCCAGCAGCTTAACCCGAGCGGGGGAGGGCACAGATACGCAGTATTTT,CASSLTRAGEGTDTQYF
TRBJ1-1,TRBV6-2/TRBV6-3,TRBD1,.,TGTGCCAGCAGTACCGGGACAGGGGCATTGAACACTGAAGCTTTCTTT,CASSTGTGALNTEAFF
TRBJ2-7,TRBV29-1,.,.,TGCAGCGTTGATTCGTCGGGGTCATCCCCCTACGAGCAGTACTTC,CSVDSSGSSPYEQYF
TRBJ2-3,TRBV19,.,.,TGTGCCAGTGAGGCAGATACGCAGTATTTT,CASEADTQYF
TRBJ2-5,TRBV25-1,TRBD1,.,TGTGCCAGCAGTGAATCCCAATCGGGACAGCCTCGGCAGACCCAGTACTTC,CASSESQSGQPRQTQYF
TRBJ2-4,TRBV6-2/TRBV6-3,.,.,TGTGCCAGCAGTTATCTAGCGGCCAAAAACATTCAGTACTTC,CASSYLAAKNIQYF
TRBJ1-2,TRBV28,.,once,TGTGCCAGCAGTCCGTGGGGGTATGGCTACACCTTC,CASSPWGYGYTF
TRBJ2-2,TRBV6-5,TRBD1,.,TGTGCCACCGGGGGACAGGGGGCGAGTACCGGGGAGCTGTTTTTT,CATGGQGASTGELFF
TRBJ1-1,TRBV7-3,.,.,TGTGCCAGCAGCTTAAAGGGAGGGACTGAAGCTTTCTTT,CASSLKGGTEAFF
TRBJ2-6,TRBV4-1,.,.,TGCGCCAGCAGCCAAGGGAGCCTAGCGTCCGGGGCCAACGTCCTGACTTTC,CASSQGSLASGANVLTF
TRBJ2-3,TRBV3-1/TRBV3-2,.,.,TGTGCCAGCAGCCATGACTATGGCGTACGCACAGATACGCAGTATTTT,CASSHDYGVRTDTQYF
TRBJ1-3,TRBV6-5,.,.,TGTGCCAGCGGCCAGGAAGTCACTGGAAACACCATATATTTT,CASGQEVTGNTIYF
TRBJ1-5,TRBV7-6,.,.,TGTGCCAGCAGCTTAACAGACTATAGCAATCAGCCCCAGCATTTT,CASSLTDYSNQPQHF
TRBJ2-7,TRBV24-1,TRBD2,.,TGTGCCACCAGTGACTCCGGGACTAGGTTATTCTACGAGCAGTACTTC,CATSDSGTRLFYEQYF
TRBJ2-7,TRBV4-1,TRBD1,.,TGCGCCAGCAGCCAATCGACAGGGGTCTACGAGCAGTACTTC,CASSQSTGVYEQYF
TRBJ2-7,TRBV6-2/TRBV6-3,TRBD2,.,TGTGCCAGCAGTTACTCTTGGGGCGGGAGCTACGAGCAGTACTTC,CASSYSWGGSYEQYF
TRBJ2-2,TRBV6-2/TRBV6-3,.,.,TGTGCCAGCAGTTACGGGCCCGAGGATCCAAAAGGGAACACCGGGGAGCTGTTTTTT,CASSYGPEDPKGNTGELFF
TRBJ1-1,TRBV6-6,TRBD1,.,TGTGCCAGCAGTAGGACAGGGGCGGTGGACACTGAAGCTTTCTTT,CASSRTGAVDTEAFF
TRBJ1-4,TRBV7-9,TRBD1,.,TGTGCCAGCAGCCGCCCCCCGGGACAGGGTAATGAAAAACTGTTTTTT,CASSRPPGQGNEKLFF
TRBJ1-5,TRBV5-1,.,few,TGCGCCAGCAGCCCCCTGGCAGGGTCTTATCAGCCCCAGCATTTT,CASSPLAGSYQPQHF
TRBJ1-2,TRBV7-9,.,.,TGTGCCAGCAGCTCACTTAGGGGCCGGGTGGGAGATGGCTACACCTTC,CASSSLRGRVGDGYTF
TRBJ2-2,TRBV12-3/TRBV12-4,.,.,TGTGCCAGCAGTCTCGAGCGGACCGGGGAGCTGTTTTTT,CASSLERTGELFF
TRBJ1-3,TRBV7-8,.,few,TGTGCCAGCAGGAGGTCCTGGGGAAACACCATATATTTT,CASRRSWGNTIYF
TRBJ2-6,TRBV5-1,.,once,TGCGCCAGCAGCCCGGGGGTTTCTGGGGCCAACGTCCTGACTTTC,CASSPGVSGANVLTF
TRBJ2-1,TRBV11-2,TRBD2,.,TGTGCCAGCAGGGGACTAGCGGGGCCTGCGTACAATGAGCAGTTCTTC,CASRGLAGPAYNEQFF
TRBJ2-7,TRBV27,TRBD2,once,TGTGCCAGCAGTCTGACTAGCGGGGGGGCTTACGAGCAGTACTTC,CASSLTSGGAYEQYF
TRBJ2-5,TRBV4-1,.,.,TGCGCCAGCAGCCAAGTGGGCCGTCCCAGGGAGACCCAGTACTTC,CASSQVGRPRETQYF
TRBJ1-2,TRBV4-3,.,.,TGCGCCAGCAGCCAAGATTGGGGGGCCCCCTATGGCTACACCTTC,CASSQDWGAPYGYTF
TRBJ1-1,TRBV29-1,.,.,TGCAGCGCTGGGACGTTGGGCACTGAAGCTTTCTTT,CSAGTLGTEAFF
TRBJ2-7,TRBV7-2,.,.,TGTGCCAGCACCCCGAGGGAGTTCGGGGGCGAGCAGTACTTC,CASTPREFGGEQYF